One and the same sample provided the 21 T cell receptor beta chains below, sequenced in a study of cytomegalovirus exposure and HLA in healthy donors. The PCR employed 60 Vbeta primers together with 13 Jbeta primers. Sequencing used immunoSEQ multiplex PCR; TCRdb keeps in-frame clones, though not all of them. The repertoire holds under 150,000 clones, with less than 65% as singletons. Sequenced: PBMCs. The receptors derive from a man aged 35-49 years in good health and CMV-seropositive.

In this sample, this clone turned up a few times. The V and J genes are TRBV11-2 and TRBJ2-3; D not resolved. This CDR3 comprises 14 residues. V was shortened by 5 bases and J by 2 bases, with 11 bases between the two germline ends. Germline-derived CDR1 and CDR2 are SGHAT and FQNNGV. CDR3 sequence reads: CASSISRDTDTQYF. Written as DNA, the CDR3 is TGTGCCAGCAGCATTAGTAGAGACACAGATACGCAGTATTTT.

The rearrangement uses TRBV30 and TRBJ2-2; TRBD2 matches at 8 bases. This CDR3 contains 17 residues. Germline CDR1 reads GTSNPN; CDR2 reads SVGIG (reference sequence). Trimming at V came to 3 bases and at J to 1 base, leaving 10 bases not matched to a gene. The DNA of the CDR3 is TGTGCCTGGAGAACCTTCGGAAGCGGGAGGAACACCGGGGAGCTGTTTTTT. Translating gives CAWRTFGSGRNTGELFF.

This clone was counted between two and nine times. The V gene is TRBV6-5, the J gene TRBJ1-1, with a tentative D call TRBD1 (6 bases). With 0 bases removed from V and 8 bases from J, the gap between germline ends came to 10 bases. Germline V gene lookup returns CDR1 MNHEY and CDR2 SVGAGI. The CDR3 is made up of 13 amino acids. The CDR3: CASSYSTGWEAFF. Written as DNA, the CDR3 is TGTGCCAGCAGTTACTCCACAGGGTGGGAAGCTTTCTTT.

The rearrangement links TRBV6-5 to TRBJ1-6, with 11 bases fitting TRBD1. The V gene end was trimmed by 6 bases and the J gene end by 18 bases; junction bases not matched to a gene: 13. There are 14 residues in the CDR3. Germline loops: CDR1 MNHEY, CDR2 SVGAGI. The DNA of the CDR3 is TGTGCCAGCAGACGAACGCGGACAGGGGGCAAATCCCACTTT. Its translation: CASRRTRTGGKSHF.

The CDR3 region has the DNA TGTGCCTGGAGCGGGGGGGGCGAACAGTACTTC. Protein product: CAWSGGGEQYF. The gene calls are TRBV30 and TRBJ2-5, with 8 bases fitting TRBD2. This CDR3 has 11 residues. CDR1 and CDR2 from the germline V gene are GTSNPN and SVGIG (reference sequence). V trimming: 3 bases; J trimming: 11 bases; junction bases outside the gene matches: 5.

This chain links TRBV29-1 with TRBJ1-4, with 12 bases that match TRBD1. Germline CDR1 is SQVTM and CDR2 is ANQGSEA. This CDR3 is 16 amino acids long. Trimming took 6 bases from V and 2 from J; bases not matched to a gene: 7. CDR3 amino acids: CSVAGQGASTNEKLFF. In nucleotides, the CDR3 is TGCAGCGTGGCGGGACAGGGGGCGTCCACTAATGAAAAACTGTTTTTT.

CDR3 protein: CASSSLGGKNIQYF. For the CDR3, the DNA is TGTGCCAGCAGTTCTCTCGGCGGGAAAAACATTCAGTACTTC. The rearrangement links TRBV6-5 to TRBJ2-4, with a weak D call TRBD2 (5 bases). CDR1 and CDR2 from the germline V gene are MNHEY and SVGAGI. The CDR3 is 14 amino acids. Trimming removed 4 bases at V and 4 bases at J, with 11 bases between.

V usage is TRBV5-1 and J usage is TRBJ2-5, with 13 bases lining up with TRBD2. There are 19 residues in the CDR3. CDR1 is SGHRS and CDR2 is YFSETQ in the germline V gene. Trimming took 0 bases from V and 2 from J; bases not matched to a gene: 10. The CDR3 DNA sequence: TGCGCCAGCAGCTTGGGACTAGCGGGAGGTTCTCATATGCAAGAGACCCAGTACTTC. Its translation: CASSLGLAGGSHMQETQYF. Full variable domain (outside the CDR3, taken from reference TRBV5-1 and TRBJ2-5): KAGVTQTPRYLIKTRGQQVTLSCSPISGHRSVSWYQQTPGQGLQFLFEYFSETQRNKGNFPGRFSGRQFSNSRSEMNVSTLELGDSALYLCASSLGLAGGSHMQETQYFGPGTRLLVL.

This clone came up a few times. This rearrangement joins TRBV5-1 to TRBJ2-7; 12 bases are shared with TRBD2. CDR3 length equals 14 residues. The germline V gene encodes CDR1 SGHRS and CDR2 YFSETQ. J was trimmed by 3 bases and V by 4 bases; bases with no gene match: 2. The CDR3 protein is CASSRLAGDYEQYF. The CDR3 DNA reads as TGCGCCAGCAGCAGACTAGCGGGAGACTACGAGCAGTACTTC.

V usage is TRBV2 and J usage is TRBJ1-2; 7 bases agree with TRBD1. In germline, CDR1 is SNHLY, CDR2 FYNNEI. Losses at the gene ends were 8 bases for V and 6 bases for J; bases not matched to a gene: 9. CDR3 length equals 13 residues. CDR3 sequence: CASVLGTADGYTF. In DNA form, the CDR3 reads TGTGCCAGCGTCCTCGGGACAGCGGATGGCTACACCTTC.

This clone was detected only a few times. J is TRBJ2-7 and V is TRBV2, with 7 bases aligning to TRBD2. This CDR3 comprises 15 residues. Germline values: CDR1 SNHLY, CDR2 FYNNEI. The J segment lost 4 bases and the V segment lost 1 base, leaving 7 bases of the junction unmatched. The CDR3 DNA reads TGTGCCAGCAGTGAAGTTGGGACTATGATGTACGAGCAGTACTTC. This gives the protein CASSEVGTMMYEQYF.

This clone appeared a single time. V is TRBV28 and J is TRBJ1-1, with 9 bases matching TRBD1. Germline CDR1 is MDHEN and CDR2 is SYDVKM. This CDR3 region has 13 residues. V gave up 3 bases and J gave up 11 bases; unmatched junction bases: 7. In DNA, the CDR3 is TGTGCCAGCAGTTTTTTGTGGGACAGGGAGGCTTTCTTT. Its translation: CASSFLWDREAFF. The full variable domain, in which reference TRBV28 and TRBJ1-1 provide the parts outside the CDR3, is DVKVTQSSRYLVKRTGEKVFLECVQDMDHENMFWYRQDPGLGLRLIYFSYDVKMKEKGDIPEGYSVSREKKERFSLILESASTNQTSMYLCASSFLWDREAFFGQGTRLTVV.

V is TRBV18 and J is TRBJ1-2; D is unclear. V dropped 0 bases and J dropped 6 bases, with 8 bases sitting between them. This CDR3 region has 13 residues. CDR1 and CDR2 from the germline V gene are KGHSH and LQKENI. Here the CDR3 reads CASSPPQEDGYTF. The CDR3 DNA sequence: TGTGCCAGCTCACCACCGCAGGAGGATGGCTACACCTTC. Full variable domain (remainder filled in from reference TRBV18 and TRBJ1-2): NAGVMQNPRHLVRRRGQEARLRCSPMKGHSHVYWYRQLPEEGLKFMVYLQKENIIDESGMPKERFSAEFPKEGPSILRIQQVVRGDSAAYFCASSPPQEDGYTFGSGTRLTVV.

The chain combines TRBV11-2 with TRBJ2-7; D perhaps matches TRBD1 (6 bases). CDR1 is SGHAT, CDR2 FQNNGV, per germline. V was shortened by 4 bases and J by 5 bases, with 15 bases between the two germline ends. The CDR3 sequence is 14 residues long. CDR3: CASSSTGNRNEQYF. Written as DNA, the CDR3 is TGTGCCAGCAGCTCTACAGGGAACCGGAACGAGCAGTACTTC. The full variable domain, rest sourced from reference TRBV11-2 and TRBJ2-7, is EAGVAQSPRYKIIEKRQSVAFWCNPISGHATLYWYQQILGQGPKLLIQFQNNGVVDDSQLPKDRFSAERLKGVDSTLKIQPAKLEDSAVYLCASSSTGNRNEQYFGPGTRLTVT.

This clone is a singleton in its sample. The rearrangement joins TRBV5-5 to TRBJ1-5; D is possibly TRBD1 (6 bases). Germline V gives CDR1 SGHKS, CDR2 YYEKEE (reference sequence). The CDR3 is 16 residues long. The V and J ends lost 4 bases and 1 base respectively, with 15 bases between them. CDR3 sequence (DNA): TGTGCCAGCAGCCCCGCAGGGGTCGGGAGCAATCAGCCCCAGCATTTT. Amino acids: CASSPAGVGSNQPQHF.

This chain joins TRBV5-1 and TRBJ1-6; TRBD1 matches at 7 bases. CDR1 SGHRS and CDR2 YFSETQ come from the germline V gene. This CDR3 has 14 residues. V lost 3 bases, J lost 7 bases, and 4 bases stayed unmatched. The chain's CDR3 is CASSSGTANSPLHF. CDR3 DNA: TGCGCCAGCAGCTCTGGGACAGCGAATTCACCCCTCCACTTT. The whole variable domain, remainder taken from reference TRBV5-1 and TRBJ1-6, is KAGVTQTPRYLIKTRGQQVTLSCSPISGHRSVSWYQQTPGQGLQFLFEYFSETQRNKGNFPGRFSGRQFSNSRSEMNVSTLELGDSALYLCASSSGTANSPLHFGNGTRLTVT.

This chain links TRBV9 with TRBJ2-7, with TRBD1 identical over 7 bases. In germline, CDR1 is SGDLS, CDR2 YYNGEE. This CDR3 spans 15 amino acids. Germline trimming cut 3 bases from V and 3 bases from J; bases unmatched to any gene: 9. CDR3: CASSERDSLSYEQYF. Written as DNA, the CDR3 is TGTGCCAGCAGCGAGAGGGACAGTCTCAGCTACGAGCAGTACTTC.

V usage is TRBV19 and J usage is TRBJ1-2; D unclear. Germline CDR1 and CDR2: LNHDA and SQIVND (reference sequence). The CDR3 runs 12 residues. V shed 10 bases and J shed 5 bases, with 14 bases lying between them. The DNA for the CDR3 is TGTGCCACCCGGGATCTGTGGTATGGCTACACCTTC. It specifies CATRDLWYGYTF.

This clone has only one observation. The chain couples TRBV7-9 to TRBJ1-2; D call uncertain. Trimming pared 5 bases from V and 5 bases from J, leaving 6 bases between. The V gene's germline CDR1 is SEHNR and CDR2 FQNEAQ (reference sequence). This CDR3 is built from 11 residues. In DNA form, the CDR3 reads TGTGCCAGCAGCCCGGGATATGGCTACACCTTC. It yields the protein CASSPGYGYTF. The whole variable domain, remainder taken from reference TRBV7-9 and TRBJ1-2, is DTGVSQNPRHKITKRGQNVTFRCDPISEHNRLYWYRQTLGQGPEFLTYFQNEAQLEKSRLLSDRFSAERPKGSFSTLEIQRTEQGDSAMYLCASSPGYGYTFGSGTRLTVV.

The chain is built from TRBV2 and TRBJ1-5; D unresolved. The ends were cut back, 3 bases at V and 2 bases at J, with 5 bases in the middle. The CDR3 has 13 amino acids. The germline V gene has CDR1 SNHLY and CDR2 FYNNEI. The CDR3 nucleotides are TGTGCCAGCAGTGAGGGCGGCAATCAGCCCCAGCATTTT. Amino acid sequence: CASSEGGNQPQHF.

This clone was seen a few times. The gene calls are TRBV5-6 and TRBJ2-5, with a weak D call TRBD1 (5 bases). CDR3 length: 13 amino acids. Germline values: CDR1 SGHDT, CDR2 YYEEEE. The V and J ends lost 2 bases and 3 bases respectively, with 8 bases between them. The CDR3 sequence: CASSFGAKETQYF. In DNA form, the CDR3 reads TGTGCCAGCAGCTTTGGGGCTAAAGAGACCCAGTACTTC.